These T cell receptor beta chains were read from a single sample in a study of cytomegalovirus exposure and HLA in healthy donors. Assay: immunoSEQ multiplex PCR; the TCRdb copy retains only in-frame clones and omits some. The sample has 200,000 to 300,000 clones; just under 85% are singletons. Sequenced input: PBMCs. The origin of the receptors is a middle-aged woman in good health and CMV-seropositive. Each CDR3 is given with its conserved first and last residue. D genes are given only for firm matches. Clone size appears in some rows only: once, few, many, or a class for an expanded clone.

v_call,clone_size,j_call,d_call,cdr3_aa,cdr3_nt
TRBV30,NA,TRBJ2-3,NA,CAWSAARLGYRPATSTDTQYF,TGTGCCTGGAGTGCGGCTCGACTAGGTTATAGACCGGCCACAAGCACAGATACGCAGTATTTT
TRBV11-2,NA,TRBJ2-5,TRBD1,CASSFDGDRGTRGQYF,TGTGCCAGCAGCTTCGACGGGGACAGGGGGACTCGCGGGCAGTACTTC
TRBV6-5,NA,TRBJ1-2,NA,CASSETAVWGYTF,TGTGCCAGCAGTGAAACGGCGGTGTGGGGCTACACCTTC
TRBV19,NA,TRBJ2-7,NA,CASSIPGTKSYEQYF,TGTGCCAGTAGTATACCCGGGACAAAATCTTACGAGCAGTACTTC
TRBV7-2,NA,TRBJ1-5,NA,CASSLVTGNDNQPQHF,TGTGCCAGCAGCTTAGTGACGGGGAACGACAATCAGCCCCAGCATTTT
TRBV7-2,NA,TRBJ1-1,NA,CASSTSAGTTNTEAFF,TGTGCCAGCAGCACCTCAGCCGGGACAACGAACACTGAAGCTTTCTTT
TRBV29-1,NA,TRBJ2-7,NA,CSVDGNTSYEQYF,TGCAGCGTTGACGGGAACACCTCCTACGAGCAGTACTTC
TRBV5-1,NA,TRBJ1-2,TRBD1,CASSLGPRDRVDGYTF,TGCGCCAGCAGCTTGGGGCCACGGGACAGGGTGGATGGCTACACCTTC
TRBV23-1,NA,TRBJ2-7,TRBD2,CASSQSTSGSGHEQYF,TGCGCCAGCAGTCAAAGCACTAGCGGGAGTGGCCACGAGCAGTACTTC
TRBV9,NA,TRBJ1-3,NA,CASSVGTGTGNTIYF,TGTGCCAGCAGCGTAGGTACGGGAACTGGAAACACCATATATTTT
TRBV7-9,NA,TRBJ2-7,TRBD2,CASGLKGGRLYYEQYF,TGTGCCAGCGGTCTTAAGGGCGGGAGACTTTACTACGAGCAGTACTTC
TRBV21-1,NA,TRBJ2-1,NA,CASSLATGSEREGRNEQFF,TGTGCCAGCAGCCTTGCGACAGGGTCAGAGCGGGAGGGCCGAAATGAGCAGTTCTTC
TRBV2,NA,TRBJ2-3,NA,CASRGYTQYF,TGTGCCAGCCGCGGGTATACGCAGTATTTT
TRBV19,NA,TRBJ1-4,NA,CASSMVTATNEKLFF,TGTGCCAGTAGTATGGTGACAGCAACTAATGAAAAACTGTTTTTT
TRBV30,NA,TRBJ2-1,TRBD1,CAWSGLATGAYPFF,TGTGCCTGGAGCGGGCTCGCCACAGGGGCCTATCCGTTCTTC
TRBV28,few,TRBJ2-1,NA,CASTLPGGTPQFF,TGTGCCAGCACCTTACCCGGGGGTACCCCACAGTTCTTC
TRBV14,once,TRBJ2-3,NA,CASSQVRRGGTDTQYF,TGTGCCAGCAGCCAAGTTCGCAGGGGCGGAACAGATACGCAGTATTTT
TRBV5-1,NA,TRBJ2-7,TRBD1,CASREQGAFFNEQYF,TGCGCCAGCAGGGAACAGGGGGCGTTCTTTAACGAGCAGTACTTC
TRBV28,NA,TRBJ2-7,TRBD2,CASIGLAGGPSYEQYF,TGTGCCAGCATCGGACTAGCGGGAGGGCCCTCCTACGAGCAGTACTTC
TRBV6-6,NA,TRBJ2-7,NA,CASQGPLTTYEQYF,TGTGCCAGCCAGGGGCCCCTTACAACCTACGAGCAGTACTTC
TRBV2,NA,TRBJ2-1,TRBD2,CASSSGLAGAFEQFF,TGTGCCAGCAGTTCGGGACTAGCGGGAGCGTTTGAGCAGTTCTTC
TRBV7-2,NA,TRBJ2-3,NA,CASSPTAVLSTDTQYF,TGTGCCAGCAGCCCCACTGCGGTCCTCAGCACAGATACGCAGTATTTT
TRBV6-5,NA,TRBJ1-1,NA,CASSYSSGDTEAFF,TGTGCCAGCAGTTACTCATCAGGGGACACTGAAGCTTTCTTT
TRBV19,NA,TRBJ1-2,NA,CASSIAGLFGYTF,TGTGCCAGTAGTATAGCCGGACTCTTTGGCTACACCTTC
TRBV9,once,TRBJ1-1,NA,CASSVAVSGTEAFF,TGTGCCAGCAGCGTAGCTGTGTCGGGCACTGAAGCTTTCTTT
TRBV25-1,NA,TRBJ2-7,TRBD2,CASSLSGSSYEQYF,TGTGCCAGCAGCCTTAGCGGGAGCTCCTACGAGCAGTACTTC
TRBV25-1,NA,TRBJ1-6,NA,CASREASSYNSPLHF,TGTGCCAGCAGAGAAGCGAGCTCCTATAATTCACCCCTCCACTTT
TRBV4-2,NA,TRBJ2-7,NA,CASSQDGQGTRYEQYF,TGTGCCAGCAGCCAAGACGGCCAGGGGACCCGCTACGAGCAGTACTTC
TRBV18,NA,TRBJ2-1,TRBD2,CASRRIAGGIDEQFF,TGTGCCAGCCGCCGGATAGCGGGAGGGATCGATGAGCAGTTCTTC
TRBV7-9,NA,TRBJ1-5,NA,CASSLDRGSNQPQHF,TGTGCCAGCAGCTTAGATAGGGGAAGCAATCAGCCCCAGCATTTT
TRBV18,NA,TRBJ1-2,TRBD1,CASSRTGDGYTF,TGTGCCAGCTCTCGGACAGGGGATGGCTACACCTTC
TRBV7-9,NA,TRBJ1-1,NA,CASSQLQIRNTEAFF,TGTGCCAGCAGCCAGCTACAGATTAGGAACACTGAAGCTTTCTTT
TRBV28,NA,TRBJ2-1,NA,CASSFRGSNNEQFF,TGTGCCAGCAGTTTCCGGGGTTCCAACAATGAGCAGTTCTTC
TRBV6-6,once,TRBJ2-3,TRBD1,CASSSRTGSTPDTQYF,TGTGCCAGCAGTTCACGGACAGGGTCCACCCCAGATACGCAGTATTTT
TRBV9,NA,TRBJ2-1,TRBD2,CASSVGMASGRDNEQFF,TGTGCCAGCAGCGTAGGAATGGCTAGCGGGAGGGACAATGAGCAGTTCTTC